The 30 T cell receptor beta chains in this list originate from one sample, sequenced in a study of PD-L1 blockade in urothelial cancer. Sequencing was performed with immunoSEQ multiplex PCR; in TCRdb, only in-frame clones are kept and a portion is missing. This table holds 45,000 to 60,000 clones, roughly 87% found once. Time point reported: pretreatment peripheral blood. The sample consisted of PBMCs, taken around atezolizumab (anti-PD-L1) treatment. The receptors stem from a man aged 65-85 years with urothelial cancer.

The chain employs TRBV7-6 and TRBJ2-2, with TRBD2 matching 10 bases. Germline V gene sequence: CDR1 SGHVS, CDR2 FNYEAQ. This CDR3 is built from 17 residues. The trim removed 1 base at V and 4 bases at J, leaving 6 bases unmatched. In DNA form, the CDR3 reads TGTGCCAGCAGCTTAGACGCTAGCGGGAGTATCACCGGGGAGCTGTTTTTT. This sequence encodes CASSLDASGSITGELFF.

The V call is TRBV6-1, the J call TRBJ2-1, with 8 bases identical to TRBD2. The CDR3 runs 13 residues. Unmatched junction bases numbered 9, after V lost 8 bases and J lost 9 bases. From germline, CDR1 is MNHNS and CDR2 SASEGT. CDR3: CASGWARGGEQFF. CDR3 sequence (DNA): TGTGCCAGCGGGTGGGCCCGGGGGGGTGAGCAGTTCTTC.

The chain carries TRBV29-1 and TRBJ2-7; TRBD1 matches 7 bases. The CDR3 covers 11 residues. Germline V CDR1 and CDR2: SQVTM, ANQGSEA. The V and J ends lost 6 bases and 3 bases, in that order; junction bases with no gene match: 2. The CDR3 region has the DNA TGCAGCGTGGGGGACAGCTACGAGCAGTACTTC. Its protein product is CSVGDSYEQYF.

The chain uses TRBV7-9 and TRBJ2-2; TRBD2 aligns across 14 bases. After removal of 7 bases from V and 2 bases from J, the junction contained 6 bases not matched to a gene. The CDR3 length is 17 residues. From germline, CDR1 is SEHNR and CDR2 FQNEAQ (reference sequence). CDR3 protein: CASNGLAGGQNTGELFF. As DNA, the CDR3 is TGTGCCAGCAACGGACTAGCGGGAGGACAAAACACCGGGGAGCTGTTTTTT.

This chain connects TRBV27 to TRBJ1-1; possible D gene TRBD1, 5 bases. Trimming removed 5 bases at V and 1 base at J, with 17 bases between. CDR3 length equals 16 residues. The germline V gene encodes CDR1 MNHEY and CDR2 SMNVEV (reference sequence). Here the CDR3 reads CASSPQVMGPNTEAFF. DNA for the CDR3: TGTGCCAGCAGTCCACAGGTTATGGGGCCGAACACTGAAGCTTTCTTT.

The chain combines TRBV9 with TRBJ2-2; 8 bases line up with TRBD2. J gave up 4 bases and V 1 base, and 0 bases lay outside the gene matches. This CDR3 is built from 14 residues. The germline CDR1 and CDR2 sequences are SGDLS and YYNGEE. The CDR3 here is CASSVTSGTGELFF. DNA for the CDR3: TGTGCCAGCAGCGTAACTAGCGGCACCGGGGAGCTGTTTTTT. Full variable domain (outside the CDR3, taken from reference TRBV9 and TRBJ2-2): DSGVTQTPKHLITATGQRVTLRCSPRSGDLSVYWYQQSLDQGLQFLIQYYNGEERAKGNILERFSAQQFPDLHSELNLSSLELGDSALYFCASSVTSGTGELFFGEGSRLTVL.

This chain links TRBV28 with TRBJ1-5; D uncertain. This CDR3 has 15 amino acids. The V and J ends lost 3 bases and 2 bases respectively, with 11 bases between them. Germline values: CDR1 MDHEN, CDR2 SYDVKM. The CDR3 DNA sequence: TGTGCCAGCAGTTTCGCGGAGGGCGGCAATCAGCCCCAGCATTTT. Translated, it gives CASSFAEGGNQPQHF.

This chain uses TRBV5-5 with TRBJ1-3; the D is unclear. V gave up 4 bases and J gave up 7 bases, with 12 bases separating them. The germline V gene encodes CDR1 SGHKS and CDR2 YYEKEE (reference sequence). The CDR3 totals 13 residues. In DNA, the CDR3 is TGTGCCAGCAGCCCGGACTTGACTAACACCATATATTTT. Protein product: CASSPDLTNTIYF.

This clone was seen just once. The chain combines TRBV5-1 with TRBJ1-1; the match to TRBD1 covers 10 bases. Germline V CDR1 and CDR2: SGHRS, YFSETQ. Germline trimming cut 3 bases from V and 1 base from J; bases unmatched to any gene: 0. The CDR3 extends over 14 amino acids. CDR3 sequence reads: CASSWTGGNTEAFF. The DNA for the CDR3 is TGCGCCAGCAGCTGGACAGGGGGGAACACTGAAGCTTTCTTT.

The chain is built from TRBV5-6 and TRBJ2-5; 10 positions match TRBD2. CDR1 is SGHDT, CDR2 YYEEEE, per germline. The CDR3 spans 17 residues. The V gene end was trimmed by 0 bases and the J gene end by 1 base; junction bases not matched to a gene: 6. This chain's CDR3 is CASSLEGTSAIQETQYF. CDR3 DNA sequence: TGTGCCAGCAGCTTGGAGGGGACTAGCGCGATCCAAGAGACCCAGTACTTC.

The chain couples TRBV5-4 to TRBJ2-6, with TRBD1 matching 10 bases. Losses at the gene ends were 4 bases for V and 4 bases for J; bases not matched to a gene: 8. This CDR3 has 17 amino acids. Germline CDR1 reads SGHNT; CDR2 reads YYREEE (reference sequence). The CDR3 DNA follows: TGTGCCAGCAGCCGAGGGACAGGGGTAGGGGGGGCCAACGTCCTGACTTTC. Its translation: CASSRGTGVGGANVLTF.

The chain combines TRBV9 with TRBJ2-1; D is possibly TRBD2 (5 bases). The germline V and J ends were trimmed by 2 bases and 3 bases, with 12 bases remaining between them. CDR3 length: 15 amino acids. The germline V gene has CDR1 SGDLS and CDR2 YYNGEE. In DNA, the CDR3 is TGTGCCAGCAGCGTCGTGGGAGCAGGCTACAATGAGCAGTTCTTC. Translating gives CASSVVGAGYNEQFF.

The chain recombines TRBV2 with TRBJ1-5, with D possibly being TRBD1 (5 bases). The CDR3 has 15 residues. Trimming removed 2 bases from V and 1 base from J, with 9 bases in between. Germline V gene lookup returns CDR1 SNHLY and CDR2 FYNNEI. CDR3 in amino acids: CASSERRQSNQPQHF. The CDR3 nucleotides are TGTGCCAGCAGTGAAAGAAGACAGAGCAATCAGCCCCAGCATTTT.

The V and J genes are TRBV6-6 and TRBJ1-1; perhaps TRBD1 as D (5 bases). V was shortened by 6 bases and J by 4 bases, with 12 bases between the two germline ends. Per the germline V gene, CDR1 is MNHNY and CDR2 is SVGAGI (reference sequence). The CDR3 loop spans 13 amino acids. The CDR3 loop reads CASSNRGVTEAFF. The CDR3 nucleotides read TGTGCCAGCAGCAACCGGGGGGTCACTGAAGCTTTCTTT.

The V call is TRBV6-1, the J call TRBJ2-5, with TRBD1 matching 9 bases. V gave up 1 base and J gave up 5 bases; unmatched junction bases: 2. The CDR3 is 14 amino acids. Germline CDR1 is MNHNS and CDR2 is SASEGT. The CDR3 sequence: CASSEGTGVETQYF. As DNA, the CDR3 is TGTGCCAGCAGTGAAGGGACAGGGGTGGAGACCCAGTACTTC.

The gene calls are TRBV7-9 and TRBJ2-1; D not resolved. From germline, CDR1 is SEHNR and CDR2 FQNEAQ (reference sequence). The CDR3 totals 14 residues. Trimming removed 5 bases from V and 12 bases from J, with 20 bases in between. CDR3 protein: CASSLSSLLNGQFF. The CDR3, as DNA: TGTGCCAGCAGCCTATCGAGCCTTCTAAACGGGCAGTTCTTC.

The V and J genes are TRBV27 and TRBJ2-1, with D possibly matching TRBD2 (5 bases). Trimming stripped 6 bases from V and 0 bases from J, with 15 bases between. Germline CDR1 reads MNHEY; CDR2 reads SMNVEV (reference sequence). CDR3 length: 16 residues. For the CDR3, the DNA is TGTGCCAGCAGATTAGGTGCTAGCTCCTCCTACAATGAGCAGTTCTTC. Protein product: CASRLGASSSYNEQFF.

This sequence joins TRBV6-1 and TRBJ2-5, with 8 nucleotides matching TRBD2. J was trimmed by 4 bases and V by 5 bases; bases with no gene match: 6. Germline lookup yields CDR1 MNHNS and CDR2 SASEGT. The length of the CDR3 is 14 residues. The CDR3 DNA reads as TGTGCCAGCAGTAGCGGGAGAGTCCCAGAGACCCAGTACTTC. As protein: CASSSGRVPETQYF.

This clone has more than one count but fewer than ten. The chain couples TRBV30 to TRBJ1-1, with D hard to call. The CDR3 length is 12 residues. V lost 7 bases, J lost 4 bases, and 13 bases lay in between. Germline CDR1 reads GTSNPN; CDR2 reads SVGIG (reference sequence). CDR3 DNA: TGTGCCTCCACGAGGGAAACCACTGAAGCTTTCTTT. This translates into CASTRETTEAFF.

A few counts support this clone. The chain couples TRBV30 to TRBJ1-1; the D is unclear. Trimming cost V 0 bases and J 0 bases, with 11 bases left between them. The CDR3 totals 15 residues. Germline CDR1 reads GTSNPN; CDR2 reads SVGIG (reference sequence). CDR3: CAWSVRGSLNTEAFF. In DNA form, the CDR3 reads TGTGCCTGGAGTGTACGCGGCAGCTTGAACACTGAAGCTTTCTTT.

CDR3 bases: TGTGCCAGCAGTTTATCCAGGAGCGGATTCTCTGGAAACACCATATATTTT. This codes for CASSLSRSGFSGNTIYF. The genes are TRBV28 and TRBJ1-3; D gene ambiguous. Per germline, CDR1 MDHEN and CDR2 SYDVKM. The CDR3 spans 17 residues. V lost 1 base and J lost 0, with 13 bases in between.

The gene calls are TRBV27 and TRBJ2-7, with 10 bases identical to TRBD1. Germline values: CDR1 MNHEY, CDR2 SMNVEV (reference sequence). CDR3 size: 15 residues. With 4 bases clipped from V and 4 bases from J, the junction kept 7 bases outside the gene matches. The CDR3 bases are TGTGCCAGCAGTTCTAGACAGGGGGCTGGGTACGAGCAGTACTTC. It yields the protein CASSSRQGAGYEQYF.

The CDR3 reads CASSPLQGNYGYTF. CDR3 DNA sequence: TGCGCCAGCAGCCCGTTACAGGGGAACTATGGCTACACCTTC. The rearrangement uses TRBV5-1 and TRBJ1-2; 7 bases line up with TRBD1. V lost 4 bases, J lost 2 bases, and 5 bases stayed unmatched. The germline gives CDR1 SGHRS, CDR2 YFSETQ. This CDR3 is 14 amino acids long.

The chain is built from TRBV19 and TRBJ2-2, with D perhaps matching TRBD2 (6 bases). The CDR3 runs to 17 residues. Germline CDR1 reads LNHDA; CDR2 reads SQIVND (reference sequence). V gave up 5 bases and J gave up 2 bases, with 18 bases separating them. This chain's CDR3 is CASSRAGRAVNTGELFF. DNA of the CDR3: TGTGCCAGTAGTCGAGCGGGTCGGGCGGTAAACACCGGGGAGCTGTTTTTT.

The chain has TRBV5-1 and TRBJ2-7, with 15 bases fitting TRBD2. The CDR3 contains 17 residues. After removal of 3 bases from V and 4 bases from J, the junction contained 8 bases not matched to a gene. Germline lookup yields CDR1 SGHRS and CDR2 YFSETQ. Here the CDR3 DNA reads TGCGCCAGCAGCTACGCTACCGGGACTAGCGGGAGGTACGAGCAGTACTTC. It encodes CASSYATGTSGRYEQYF.

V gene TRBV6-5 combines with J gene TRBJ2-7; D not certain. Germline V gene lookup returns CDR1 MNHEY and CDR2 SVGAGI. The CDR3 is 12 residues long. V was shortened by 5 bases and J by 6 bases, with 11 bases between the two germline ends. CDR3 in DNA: TGTGCCAGCAGTAAACCGTCGGGCGAGCAGTACTTC. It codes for CASSKPSGEQYF.

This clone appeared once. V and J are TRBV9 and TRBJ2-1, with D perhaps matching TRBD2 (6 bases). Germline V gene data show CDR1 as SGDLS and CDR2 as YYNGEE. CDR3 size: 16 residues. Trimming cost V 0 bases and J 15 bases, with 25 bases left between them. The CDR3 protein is CASSVGGAGLAGPRFF. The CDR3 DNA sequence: TGTGCCAGCAGCGTAGGAGGGGCAGGGTTGGCGGGACCCCGGTTCTTC.

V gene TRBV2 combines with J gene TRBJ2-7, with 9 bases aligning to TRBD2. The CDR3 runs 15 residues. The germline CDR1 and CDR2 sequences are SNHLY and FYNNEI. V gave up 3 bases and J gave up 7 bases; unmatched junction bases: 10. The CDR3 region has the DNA TGTGCCAGCAGTGAGGAGGCGGGAGGGCCTTGGGAGCAGTACTTC. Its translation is CASSEEAGGPWEQYF. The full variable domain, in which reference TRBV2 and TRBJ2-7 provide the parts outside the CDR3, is EPEVTQTPSHQVTQMGQEVILRCVPISNHLYFYWYRQILGQKVEFLVSFYNNEISEKSEIFDDQFSVERPDGSNFTLKIRSTKLEDSAMYFCASSEEAGGPWEQYFGPGTRLTVT.

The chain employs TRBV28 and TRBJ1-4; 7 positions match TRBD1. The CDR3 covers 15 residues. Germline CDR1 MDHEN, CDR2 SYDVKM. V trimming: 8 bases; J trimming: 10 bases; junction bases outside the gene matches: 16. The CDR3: CASSSTGLGGGKLFF. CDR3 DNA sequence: TGTGCCAGCTCCTCGACAGGGTTGGGGGGTGGAAAACTGTTTTTT.

For the CDR3, the DNA is TGTGCCAGCAGTTTACGAGGCCCCAAAAACATTCAGTACTTC. Translation: CASSLRGPKNIQYF. The chain is built from TRBV28 and TRBJ2-4; D is ambiguous. The CDR3 extends over 14 amino acids. Germline V gives CDR1 MDHEN, CDR2 SYDVKM. Trimming left V 2 bases short and J 2 bases short, with 7 bases between.